This TCR beta chain derives from a study of human T cells and chemical hapten exposure. Broader study findings: High-frequency TCRs, those above 1 in 1000, stayed the same after DPC sensitization.

The time point was: healthy volunteer bleed at 6 weeks. It was unfractionated whole blood from which total RNA was extracted. Each CDR3 protein is one row after TCRdb ran MiXCR on the RACE reads. There are about 77,000 distinct CDR3 sequences in the sample; around 9.4% occur only once, and about 1.5% lies in the top ten. This clonotype was counted ten times or more. Its antigen is unknown. Sequenced: whole blood. The source of this sequence is a female donor in good health. Some clones in this sample may be carry-over from other donors' samples.

CDR3 loop: CATNRGQGEKLFF. Here the CDR3 DNA reads TGTGCCACCAACAGGGGGCAAGGTGAAAAACTGTTTTTT. The genes are TRBV12-3 or TRBV12-4 and TRBJ1-4, with 9 bases lining up with TRBD1. The CDR3 covers 13 residues. J lost 7 bases, V lost 10 bases, and 7 bases had no gene match.